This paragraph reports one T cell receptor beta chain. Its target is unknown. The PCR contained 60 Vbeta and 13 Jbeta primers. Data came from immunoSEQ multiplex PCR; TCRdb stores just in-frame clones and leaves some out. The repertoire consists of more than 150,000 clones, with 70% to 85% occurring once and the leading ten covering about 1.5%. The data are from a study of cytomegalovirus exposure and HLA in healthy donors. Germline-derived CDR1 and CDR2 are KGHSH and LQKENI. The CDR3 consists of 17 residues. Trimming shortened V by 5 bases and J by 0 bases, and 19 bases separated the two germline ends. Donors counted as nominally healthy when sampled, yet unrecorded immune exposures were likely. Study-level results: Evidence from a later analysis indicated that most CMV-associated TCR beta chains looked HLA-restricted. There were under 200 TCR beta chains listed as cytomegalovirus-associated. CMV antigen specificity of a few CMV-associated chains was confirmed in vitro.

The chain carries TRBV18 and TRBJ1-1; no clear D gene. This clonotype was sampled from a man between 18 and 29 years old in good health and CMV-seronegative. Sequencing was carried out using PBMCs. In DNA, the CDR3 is TGTGCCAGCTCATATTCGGCCCCGGGGAGGATGAACACTGAAGCTTTCTTT. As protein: CASSYSAPGRMNTEAFF.